This T cell receptor beta chain derives from a study of blood T cell repertoires in COVID-19. Across the study: COVID-19 samples collected from the United States, Italy and Spain covered acute and convalescent phases. T cells, B-cell-depleted T cells, or PBMCs provided the cDNA or gDNA that served as material.

Original data processing: Estimation of nucleated cell counts was performed using reference gene primer amplification. TCRdb's copy holds only in-frame clones and misses some; the assay was immunoSEQ multiplex PCR. V and J calls plus clone size are reproduced from that table; the DNA served to infer D and trimming. Here the sample spans around 250,000 clones, 80% to 85% being singletons. Germline V lookup: CDR1 MNHEY, CDR2 SVGAGI. Trimming took off 0 bases at V and 5 bases at J, with 12 bases between the two ends. The CDR3 is 15 residues long. This chain connects TRBV6-5 to TRBJ2-3; possibly TRBD1 for D (5 bases). The source of this sequence is a man in his forties or fifties with active or convalescent COVID-19. The sequenced material came from peripheral blood. The CDR3 region has the DNA TGTGCCAGCAGTTACTCGTTGACAGACCGAGATACGCAGTATTTT. Protein: CASSYSLTDRDTQYF.